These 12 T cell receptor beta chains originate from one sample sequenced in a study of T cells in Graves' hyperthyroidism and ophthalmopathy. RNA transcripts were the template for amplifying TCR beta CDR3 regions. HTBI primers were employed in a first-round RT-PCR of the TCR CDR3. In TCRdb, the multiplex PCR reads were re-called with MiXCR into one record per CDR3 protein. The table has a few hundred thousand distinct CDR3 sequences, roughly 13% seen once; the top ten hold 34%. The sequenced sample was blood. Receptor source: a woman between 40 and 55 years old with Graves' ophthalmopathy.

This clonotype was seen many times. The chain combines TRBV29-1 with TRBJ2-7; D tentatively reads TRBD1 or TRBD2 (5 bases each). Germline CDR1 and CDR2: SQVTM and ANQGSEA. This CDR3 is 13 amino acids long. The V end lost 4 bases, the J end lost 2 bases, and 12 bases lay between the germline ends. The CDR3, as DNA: TGCAGCGTTGGCCGGGACGCACCCTACGAGCAGTACTTC. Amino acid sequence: CSVGRDAPYEQYF.

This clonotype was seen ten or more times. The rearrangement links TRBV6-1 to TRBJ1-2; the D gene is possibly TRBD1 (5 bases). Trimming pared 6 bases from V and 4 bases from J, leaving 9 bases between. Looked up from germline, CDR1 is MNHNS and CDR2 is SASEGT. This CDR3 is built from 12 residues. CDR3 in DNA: TGTGCCAGCAGGCAGGACACCTATGGCTACACCTTC. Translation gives CASRQDTYGYTF.

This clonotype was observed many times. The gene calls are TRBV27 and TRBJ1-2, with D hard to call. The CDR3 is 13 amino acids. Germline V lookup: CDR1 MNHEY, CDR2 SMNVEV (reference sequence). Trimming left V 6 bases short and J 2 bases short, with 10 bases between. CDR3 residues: CASRNPGNYGYTF. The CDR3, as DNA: TGTGCCAGCAGAAATCCCGGGAACTATGGCTACACCTTC.

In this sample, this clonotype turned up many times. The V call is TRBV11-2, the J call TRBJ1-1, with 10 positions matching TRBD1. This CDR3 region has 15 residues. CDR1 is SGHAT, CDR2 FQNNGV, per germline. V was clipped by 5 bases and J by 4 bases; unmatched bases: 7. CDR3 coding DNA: TGTGCCAGCAGCCCGGGACAGGGGATTAGCACTGAAGCTTTCTTT. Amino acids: CASSPGQGISTEAFF.

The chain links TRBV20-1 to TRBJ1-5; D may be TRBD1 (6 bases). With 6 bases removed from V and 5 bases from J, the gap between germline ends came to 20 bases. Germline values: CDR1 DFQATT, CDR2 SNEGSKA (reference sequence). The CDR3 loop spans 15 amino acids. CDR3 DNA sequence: TGCAGTGCGTACAAACCAGGACAGTTAGATCAGCCCCAGCATTTT. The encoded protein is CSAYKPGQLDQPQHF.

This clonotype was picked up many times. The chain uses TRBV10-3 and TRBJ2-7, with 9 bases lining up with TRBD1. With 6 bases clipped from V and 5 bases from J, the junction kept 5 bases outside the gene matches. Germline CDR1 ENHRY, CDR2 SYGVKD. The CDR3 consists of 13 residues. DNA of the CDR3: TGTGCCATCAGCCTATGGACAGGGGACGAGCAGTACTTC. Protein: CAISLWTGDEQYF.

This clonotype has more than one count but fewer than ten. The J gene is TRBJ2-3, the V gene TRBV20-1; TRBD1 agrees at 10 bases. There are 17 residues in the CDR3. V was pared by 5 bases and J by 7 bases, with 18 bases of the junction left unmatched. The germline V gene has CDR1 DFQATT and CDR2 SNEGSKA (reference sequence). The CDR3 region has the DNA TGCAGTGCTCCTCTTCAGCCCGGACAGGGGGTCATTTATACGCAGTATTTT. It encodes CSAPLQPGQGVIYTQYF.

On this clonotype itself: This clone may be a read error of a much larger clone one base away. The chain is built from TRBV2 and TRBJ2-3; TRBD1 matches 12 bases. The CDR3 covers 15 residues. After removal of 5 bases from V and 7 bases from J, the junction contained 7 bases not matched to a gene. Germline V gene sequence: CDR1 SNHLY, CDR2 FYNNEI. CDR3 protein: CASSQQGQGAYTQYF. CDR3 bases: TGTGCCAGCAGTCAACAGGGACAGGGGGCATATACGCAGTATTTT. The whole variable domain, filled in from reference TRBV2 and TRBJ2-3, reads EPEVTQTPSHQVTQMGQEVILRCVPISNHLYFYWYRQILGQKVEFLVSFYNNEISEKSEIFDDQFSVERPDGSNFTLKIRSTKLEDSAMYFCASSQQGQGAYTQYFGPGTRLTVL.

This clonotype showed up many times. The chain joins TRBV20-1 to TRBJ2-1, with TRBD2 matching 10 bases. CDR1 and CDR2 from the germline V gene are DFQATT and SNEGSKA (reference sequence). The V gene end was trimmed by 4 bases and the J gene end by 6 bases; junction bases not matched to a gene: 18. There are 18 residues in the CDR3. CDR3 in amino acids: CSATSRASGRTPGNEQFF. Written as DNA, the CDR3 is TGCAGTGCTACCTCCCGTGCTAGCGGGAGAACCCCCGGCAATGAGCAGTTCTTC.

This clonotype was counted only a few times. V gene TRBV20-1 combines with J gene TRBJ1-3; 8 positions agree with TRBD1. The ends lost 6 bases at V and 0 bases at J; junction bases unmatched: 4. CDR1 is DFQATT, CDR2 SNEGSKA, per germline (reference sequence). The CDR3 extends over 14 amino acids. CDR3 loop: CSARQGNSGNTIYF. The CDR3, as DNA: TGCAGTGCAAGACAGGGGAACTCTGGAAACACCATATATTTT.

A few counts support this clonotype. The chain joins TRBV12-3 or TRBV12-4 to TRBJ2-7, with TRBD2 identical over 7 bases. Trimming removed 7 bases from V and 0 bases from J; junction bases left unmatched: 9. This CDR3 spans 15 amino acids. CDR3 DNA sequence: TGTGCCAGCAACCTTAGCGGGCGAAGCTCCTACGAGCAGTACTTC. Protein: CASNLSGRSSYEQYF.

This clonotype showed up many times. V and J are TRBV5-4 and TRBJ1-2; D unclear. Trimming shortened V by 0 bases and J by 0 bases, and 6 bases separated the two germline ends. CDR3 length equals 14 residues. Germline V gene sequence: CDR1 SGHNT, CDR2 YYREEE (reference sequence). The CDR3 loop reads CASSLEAANYGYTF. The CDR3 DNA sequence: TGTGCCAGCAGCTTGGAGGCGGCTAACTATGGCTACACCTTC.